These 9 T cell receptor beta chains originate from one sample sequenced in a study of regulatory T cells in long-lasting Graves disease. Time point given: newly diagnosed GD, antithyroid drugs for less than 3 months. Preparation of the TCR library used RNA extracted from PBMCs. With iRepertoire HTBI primers and Arm-PCR of CDR3 regions, TCR beta libraries were built. Each CDR3 protein gets one entry after TCRdb re-called the multiplex PCR reads with MiXCR. The table has 400,000 to 500,000 distinct CDR3 sequences, 16% seen once. These data also featured in a second study, about T cells in Graves' hyperthyroidism and ophthalmopathy.

The source was peripheral blood mononuclear cells (PBMCs), collected at new diagnosis, from a patient treated with antithyroid drugs. The receptors derive from a woman between 18 and 29 years old with Graves disease.

This clonotype appeared a few times. This chain joins TRBV12-5 and TRBJ2-1, with 12 bases that match TRBD1. CDR3 length equals 16 residues. V shed 7 bases and J 8 bases; nucleotides not matched to a gene: 12. CDR1 and CDR2 (germline): LGHNT, FRNRAP. The chain's CDR3 is CASALKRDRGLHEQFF. CDR3 in DNA: TGTGCTAGTGCCCTTAAAAGGGACAGGGGGCTCCATGAGCAGTTCTTC. The variable domain in full, with the rest retrieved from reference TRBV12-5 and TRBJ2-1, is DARVTQTPRHKVTEMGQEVTMRCQPILGHNTVFWYRQTMMQGLELLAYFRNRAPLDDSGMPKDRFSAEMPDATLATLKIQPSEPRDSAVYFCASALKRDRGLHEQFFGPGTRLTVL.

This clonotype was detected many times. The chain combines TRBV28 with TRBJ2-7; no firm D call. CDR1 is MDHEN and CDR2 is SYDVKM in the germline V gene. V lost 5 bases and J lost 2, with 4 bases in between. This CDR3 is built from 11 residues. The CDR3 loop reads CASSRTYEQYF. The CDR3 DNA sequence: TGTGCCAGCAGTAGGACCTACGAGCAGTACTTC.

CDR3 sequence (DNA): TGTGCCAGCAGTTCACTAGCGGGAGGGCCATTTGAGCAGTTCTTC. This codes for CASSSLAGGPFEQFF. V and J are TRBV12-3 or TRBV12-4 and TRBJ2-1; 13 nucleotides agree with TRBD2. The CDR3 loop spans 15 amino acids. The ends lost 4 bases at V and 9 bases at J; junction bases unmatched: 6.

This clonotype was seen ten or more times. This chain links TRBV7-2 with TRBJ1-1, with D hard to call. The V end was cut by 1 base, the J end by 1 base, with 7 bases between. This CDR3 is 14 amino acids long. In germline, CDR1 is SGHTA, CDR2 FQGNSA. The CDR3 nucleotides are TGTGCCAGCAGCTTAGTAGTTTGGAACACTGAAGCTTTCTTT. It encodes CASSLVVWNTEAFF.

The chain links TRBV10-2 to TRBJ2-3, with TRBD2 matching over 9 bases. Germline lookup yields CDR1 WSHSY and CDR2 SAAADI. This CDR3 contains 14 residues. The V and J ends lost 8 bases and 2 bases, in that order; junction bases with no gene match: 5. CDR3 DNA: TGCGCCAGCCAGGGCGGGAGGGCCACAGATACGCAGTATTTT. Its translation: CASQGGRATDTQYF.

At least ten counts were recorded for this clonotype. The rearrangement uses TRBV12-3 or TRBV12-4 and TRBJ1-1; 7 nucleotides line up with TRBD1. This CDR3 is built from 14 residues. Trimming at V came to 6 bases and at J to 1 base, leaving 5 bases not matched to a gene. This CDR3 reads CASRRQGWNTEAFF. For the CDR3, the DNA is TGTGCCAGCAGGAGACAGGGATGGAACACTGAAGCTTTCTTT.

This clonotype was counted ten times or more. The chain carries TRBV6-2 or TRBV6-3 and TRBJ2-1, with 10 bases identical to TRBD2. The CDR3 covers 19 residues. Losses at the gene ends were 6 bases for V and 0 bases for J; bases not matched to a gene: 14. In germline, CDR1 is MNHEY, CDR2 SVGEGT. The CDR3 region has the DNA TGTGCCAGCAGGAACCTAGCGGGAGAAAGAGGGAGCTCCTACAATGAGCAGTTCTTC. Protein sequence: CASRNLAGERGSSYNEQFF.

This clonotype occurred a few times. A junction boundary mismatches the germline segment, possibly from a read error. This chain joins TRBV7-7 and TRBJ2-5; D gene unclear. Germline-derived CDR1 and CDR2 are SSHAT and FNYEAQ (reference sequence). The CDR3 runs 11 residues. CDR3 sequence reads: CASNFMGTQYF. In DNA, the CDR3 is TGTGCTAGCAACTTTATGGGGACCCAGTACTTC.

This clonotype was counted ten times or more. Here the CDR3 DNA reads TGCGCCAGCAGCCAAAATACCGGGAGCCCCTACAATGAGCAGTTCTTC. This encodes CASSQNTGSPYNEQFF. This chain uses TRBV4-1 with TRBJ2-1; TRBD2 might be the D (6 bases). With 2 bases removed from V and 2 bases from J, the gap between germline ends came to 13 bases. The germline V gene encodes CDR1 MGHRA and CDR2 YSYEKL. This CDR3 has 16 amino acids.